Shown below are 8 T cell receptor beta chains from a single sample sequenced in a study of T cells after yellow fever vaccination. MiXCR, run by TCRdb on the 5' RACE reads, gives a single entry per CDR3 protein. The sample gives about 50,000 distinct CDR3 sequences, approximately 6.5% of which show up once; about 40% is in the top ten. This specimen was CD8+ T cells sorted from PBMCs, taken on the day of the first yellow fever vaccination. These receptors were taken from a man aged 18 to 30 who received the YFV17D yellow fever vaccine.

This clonotype has a count of ten or more. V is TRBV7-3 and J is TRBJ2-7, with D uncertain. The ends were cut back, 1 base at V and 6 bases at J, with 10 bases in the middle. The CDR3 extends over 13 amino acids. Germline V gene lookup returns CDR1 SGHTA and CDR2 FQGTGA. The CDR3 loop reads CASSLILLGEQYF. CDR3 in DNA: TGTGCCAGCAGCTTAATACTCCTCGGCGAGCAGTACTTC. Filled out from reference TRBV7-3 and TRBJ2-7, the complete variable domain reads GAGVSQTPSNKVTEKGKYVELRCDPISGHTALYWYRQSLGQGPEFLIYFQGTGAADDSGLPNDRFFAVRPEGSVSTLKIQRTERGDSAVYLCASSLILLGEQYFGPGTRLTVT.

The genes are TRBV7-8 and TRBJ1-5; 9 nucleotides match TRBD1. Germline V gene sequence: CDR1 SGHVS, CDR2 FQNEAQ. V trimming: 5 bases; J trimming: 4 bases; junction bases outside the gene matches: 9. CDR3 length: 16 residues. CDR3 region: CASSKWTGTGNQPQHF. CDR3 DNA: TGTGCCAGCAGCAAATGGACCGGGACAGGGAATCAGCCCCAGCATTTT.

The sample holds many counts of this clonotype. V and J are TRBV7-3 and TRBJ2-1; D is undetermined. This CDR3 region has 12 residues. Germline values: CDR1 SGHTA, CDR2 FQGTGA. The ends were cut back, 3 bases at V and 6 bases at J, with 6 bases in the middle. CDR3 sequence: CASSFLFNEQFF. Here the CDR3 DNA reads TGTGCCAGCAGCTTTCTTTTCAATGAGCAGTTCTTC.

By proportion, this clonotype is medium-sized. The rearrangement uses TRBV29-1 and TRBJ1-1; D is unclear. The germline V and J ends were trimmed by 6 bases and 2 bases, with 10 bases remaining between them. The CDR3 is 12 residues long. The germline gives CDR1 SQVTM, CDR2 ANQGSEA. The CDR3 DNA is TGCAGCGTGGCTCCGGGTAACACTGAAGCTTTCTTT. This translates into CSVAPGNTEAFF.

The CDR3 nucleotides read TGTGCCAGCAGCCCTCCTGGGGGCTGGGAGACCCAGTACTTC. This gives the protein CASSPPGGWETQYF. The rearrangement joins TRBV5-6 to TRBJ2-5; D possibly corresponds to TRBD1 (6 bases). CDR1 SGHDT and CDR2 YYEEEE come from the germline V gene. V lost 4 bases and J lost 5, with 15 bases in between. This CDR3 region has 14 residues.

As for this clonotype: Being one base from a much bigger clone, this may be a read error. This CDR3 reads CSVERTGGNYNEQSF. CDR3 DNA sequence: TGCAGCGTTGAGAGGACAGGGGGCAACTACAATGAGCAGTCCTTC. The J gene is TRBJ2-1, the V gene TRBV29-1; the match to TRBD1 covers 11 bases. The germline V gene has CDR1 SQVTM and CDR2 ANQGSEA. The CDR3 runs to 15 residues.

This clonotype was detected many times. The rearrangement links TRBV5-5 to TRBJ1-1; D unresolved. The length of the CDR3 is 14 residues. The germline CDR1 and CDR2 sequences are SGHKS and YYEKEE (reference sequence). Trimming cost V 0 bases and J 5 bases, with 11 bases left between them. The DNA of the CDR3 is TGTGCCAGCAGCTTGGTCCACCTGAGGACTGAAGCTTTCTTT. Residues: CASSLVHLRTEAFF.

This clonotype has more than one count but fewer than ten. The chain uses TRBV5-1 and TRBJ1-5, with D perhaps TRBD1 (6 bases). CDR1 SGHRS and CDR2 YFSETQ come from the germline V gene. V was trimmed by 0 bases and J by 5 bases, leaving 12 bases between them. This CDR3 is 15 amino acids long. CDR3 amino acids: CASSLEGVADQPQHF. CDR3 bases: TGCGCCAGCAGCTTGGAGGGGGTGGCGGATCAGCCCCAGCATTTT.